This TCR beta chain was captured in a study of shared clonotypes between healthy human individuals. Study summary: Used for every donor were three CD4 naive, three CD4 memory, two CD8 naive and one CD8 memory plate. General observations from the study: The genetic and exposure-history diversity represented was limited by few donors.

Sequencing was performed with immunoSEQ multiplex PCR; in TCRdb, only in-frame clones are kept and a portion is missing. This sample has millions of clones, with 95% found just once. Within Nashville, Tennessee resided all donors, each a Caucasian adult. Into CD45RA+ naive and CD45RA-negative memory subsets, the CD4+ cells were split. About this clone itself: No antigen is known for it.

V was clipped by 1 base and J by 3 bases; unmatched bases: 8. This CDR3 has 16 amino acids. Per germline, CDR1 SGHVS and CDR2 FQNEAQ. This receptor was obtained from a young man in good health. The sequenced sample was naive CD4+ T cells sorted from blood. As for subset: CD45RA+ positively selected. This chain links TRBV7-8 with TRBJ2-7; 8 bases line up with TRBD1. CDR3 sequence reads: CASSLGAGQVIYEQYF. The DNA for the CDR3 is TGTGCCAGCAGCTTAGGTGCGGGACAGGTCATCTACGAGCAGTACTTC.